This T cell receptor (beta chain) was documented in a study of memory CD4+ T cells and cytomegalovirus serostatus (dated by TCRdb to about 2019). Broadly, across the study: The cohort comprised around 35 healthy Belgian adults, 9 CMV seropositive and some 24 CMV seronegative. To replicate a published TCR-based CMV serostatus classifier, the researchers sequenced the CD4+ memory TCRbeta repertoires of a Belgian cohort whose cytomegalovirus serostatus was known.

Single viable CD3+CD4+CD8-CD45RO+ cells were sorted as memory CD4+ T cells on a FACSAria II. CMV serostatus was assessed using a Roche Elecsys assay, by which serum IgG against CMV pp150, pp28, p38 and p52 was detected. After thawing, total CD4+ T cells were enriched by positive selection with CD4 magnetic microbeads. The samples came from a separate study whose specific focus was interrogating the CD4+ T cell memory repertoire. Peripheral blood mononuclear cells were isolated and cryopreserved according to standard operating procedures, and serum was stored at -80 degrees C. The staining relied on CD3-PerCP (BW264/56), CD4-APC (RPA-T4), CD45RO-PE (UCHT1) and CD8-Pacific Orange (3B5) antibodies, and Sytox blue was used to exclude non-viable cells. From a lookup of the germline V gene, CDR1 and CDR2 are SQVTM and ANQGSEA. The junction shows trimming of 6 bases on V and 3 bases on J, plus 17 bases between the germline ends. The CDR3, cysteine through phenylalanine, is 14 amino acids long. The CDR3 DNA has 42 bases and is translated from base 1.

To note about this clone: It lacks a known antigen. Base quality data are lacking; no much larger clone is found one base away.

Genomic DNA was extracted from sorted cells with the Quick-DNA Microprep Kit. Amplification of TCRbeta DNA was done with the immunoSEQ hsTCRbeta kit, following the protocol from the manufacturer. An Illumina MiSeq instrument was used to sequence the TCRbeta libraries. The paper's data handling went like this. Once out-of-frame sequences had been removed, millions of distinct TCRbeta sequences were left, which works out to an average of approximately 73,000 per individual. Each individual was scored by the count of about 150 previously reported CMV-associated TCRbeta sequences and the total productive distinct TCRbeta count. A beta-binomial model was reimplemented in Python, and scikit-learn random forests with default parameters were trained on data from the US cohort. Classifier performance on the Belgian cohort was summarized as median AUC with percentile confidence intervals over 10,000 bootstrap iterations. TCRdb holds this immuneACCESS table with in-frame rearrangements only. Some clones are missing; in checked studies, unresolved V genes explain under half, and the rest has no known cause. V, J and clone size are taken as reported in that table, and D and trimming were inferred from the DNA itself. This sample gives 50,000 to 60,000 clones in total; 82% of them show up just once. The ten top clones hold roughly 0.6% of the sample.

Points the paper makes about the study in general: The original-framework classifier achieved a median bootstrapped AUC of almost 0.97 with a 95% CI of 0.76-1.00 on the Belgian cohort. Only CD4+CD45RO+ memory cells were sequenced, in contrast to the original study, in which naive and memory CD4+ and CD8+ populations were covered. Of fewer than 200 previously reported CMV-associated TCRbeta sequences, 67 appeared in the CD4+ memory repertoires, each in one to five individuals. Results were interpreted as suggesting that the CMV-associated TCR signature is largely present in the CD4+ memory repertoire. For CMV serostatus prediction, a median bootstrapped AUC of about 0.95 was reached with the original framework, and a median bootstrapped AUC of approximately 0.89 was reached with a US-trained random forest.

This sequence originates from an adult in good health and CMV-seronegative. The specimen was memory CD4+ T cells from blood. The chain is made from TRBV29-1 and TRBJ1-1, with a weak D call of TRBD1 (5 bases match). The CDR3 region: CSVASQAWDTEAFF. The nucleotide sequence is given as TGCAGCGTCGCCTCACAGGCTTGGGACACTGAAGCTTTCTTT. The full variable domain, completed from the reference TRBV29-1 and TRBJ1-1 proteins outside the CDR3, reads SAVISQKPSRDICQRGTSLTIQCQVDSQVTMMFWYRQQPGQSLTLIATANQGSEATYESGFVIDKFPISRPNLTFSTLTVSNMSPEDSSIYLCSVASQAWDTEAFFGQGTRLTVV.